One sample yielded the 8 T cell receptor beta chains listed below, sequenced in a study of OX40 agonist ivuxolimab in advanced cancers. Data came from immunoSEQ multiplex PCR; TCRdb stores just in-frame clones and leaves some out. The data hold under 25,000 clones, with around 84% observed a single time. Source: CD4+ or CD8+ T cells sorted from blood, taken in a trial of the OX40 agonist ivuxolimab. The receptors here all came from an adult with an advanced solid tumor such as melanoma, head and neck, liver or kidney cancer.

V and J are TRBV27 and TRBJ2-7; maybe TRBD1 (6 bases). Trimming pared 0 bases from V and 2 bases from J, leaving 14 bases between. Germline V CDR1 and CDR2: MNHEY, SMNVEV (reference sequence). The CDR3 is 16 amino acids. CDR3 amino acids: CASSLSVPGAAYEQYF. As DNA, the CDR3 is TGTGCCAGCAGTTTATCTGTGCCAGGGGCAGCCTACGAGCAGTACTTC.

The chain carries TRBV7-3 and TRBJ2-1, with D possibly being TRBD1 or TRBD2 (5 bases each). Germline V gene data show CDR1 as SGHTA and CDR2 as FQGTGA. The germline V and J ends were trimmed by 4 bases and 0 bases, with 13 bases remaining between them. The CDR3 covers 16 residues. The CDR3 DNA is TGTGCCAGCAGCTCCCAGGGCGGAGGCTCCTACAATGAGCAGTTCTTC. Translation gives CASSSQGGGSYNEQFF.

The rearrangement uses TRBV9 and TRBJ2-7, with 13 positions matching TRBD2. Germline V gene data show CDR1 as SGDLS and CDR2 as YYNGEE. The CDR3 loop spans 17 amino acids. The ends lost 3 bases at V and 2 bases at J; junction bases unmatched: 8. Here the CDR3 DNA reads TGTGCCAGCAGCGAGGGACTAGCGGGGTTACCAACCTACGAGCAGTACTTC. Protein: CASSEGLAGLPTYEQYF.

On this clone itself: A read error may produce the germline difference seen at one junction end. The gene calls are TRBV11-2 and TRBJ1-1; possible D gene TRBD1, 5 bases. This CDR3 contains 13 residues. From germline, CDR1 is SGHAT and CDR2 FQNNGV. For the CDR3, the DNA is TGTGCCGGCAGCGCCGACAGGAACACTGAAGCTTTCTTT. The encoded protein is CAGSADRNTEAFF.

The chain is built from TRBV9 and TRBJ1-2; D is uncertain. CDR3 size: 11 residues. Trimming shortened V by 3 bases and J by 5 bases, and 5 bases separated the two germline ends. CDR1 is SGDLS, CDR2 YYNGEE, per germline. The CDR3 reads CASSGRYGYTF. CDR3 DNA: TGTGCCAGCAGCGGTAGATATGGCTACACCTTC.

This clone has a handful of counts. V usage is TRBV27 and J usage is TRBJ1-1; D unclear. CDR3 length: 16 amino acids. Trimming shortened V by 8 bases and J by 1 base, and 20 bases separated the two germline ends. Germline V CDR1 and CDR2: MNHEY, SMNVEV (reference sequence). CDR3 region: CASSRGGEWTNTEAFF. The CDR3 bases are TGTGCCAGCTCCCGGGGTGGGGAATGGACGAACACTGAAGCTTTCTTT.

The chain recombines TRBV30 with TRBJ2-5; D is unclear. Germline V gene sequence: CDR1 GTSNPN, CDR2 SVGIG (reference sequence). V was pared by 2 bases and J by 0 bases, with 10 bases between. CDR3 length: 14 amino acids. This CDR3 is CAWSSGQNQETQYF. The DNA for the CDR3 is TGTGCCTGGAGTTCCGGCCAGAACCAAGAGACCCAGTACTTC.

CDR3 region: CASSRGMSTEAFF. CDR3 DNA: TGTGCCAGCAGCCGCGGTATGAGCACTGAAGCTTTCTTT. This chain connects TRBV5-4 to TRBJ1-1; D uncertain. There are 13 residues in the CDR3. CDR1 and CDR2 from the germline V gene are SGHNT and YYREEE (reference sequence). V dropped 4 bases and J dropped 4 bases, with 11 bases sitting between them.